This T cell receptor (beta chain) appears in the sequencing data of a study of blood T cell repertoires in COVID-19. At the level of the study: COVID-19 samples collected from the United States, Italy and Spain covered acute and convalescent phases. T cells, B-cell-depleted T cells, or PBMCs supplied cDNA or gDNA.

As processed by the authors: For nucleated cells, counts were estimated from reference gene primer amplification. The table came from immunoSEQ multiplex PCR; TCRdb's copy has only in-frame clones and leaves some out. The DNA gave D and trimming, while V, J and clone size come from that table. The sample has about 160,000 clones, 77% seen once. This TCR derives from a man between 70 and 80 years old with acute or convalescent COVID-19. Sequenced input: peripheral blood.

The CDR3 sequence is CASSLAPGQGRSNTEAFF. The CDR3 region has the DNA TGCGCCAGCAGCTTGGCTCCGGGACAGGGTAGATCGAACACTGAAGCTTTCTTT. The genes are TRBV5-1 and TRBJ1-1; TRBD1 matches 9 bases. CDR1 is SGHRS and CDR2 is YFSETQ in the germline V gene. This CDR3 is 18 amino acids long. V lost 0 bases, J lost 1 base, and 10 bases stayed unmatched.